This T cell receptor (beta chain) was documented in a study of T cells in localized non-small cell lung cancer. Sequenced by immunoSEQ multiplex PCR; TCRdb stores in-frame clones only, minus some. In the table there are about 72,000 clones, just under 85% of which are singletons. The V segment lost 6 bases and the J segment 0 bases; nucleotides outside the gene matches: 4. Germline V gene data show CDR1 as SEHNR and CDR2 as FQNEAQ (reference sequence). The CDR3 is made up of 14 amino acids. The sample consisted of peripheral blood, taken before any cancer treatment. This TCR came from a female donor older than 55 with stage I lung adenocarcinoma. This chain connects TRBV7-9 to TRBJ1-1, with 7 bases that match TRBD1. CDR3 residues: CASRAGQVNTEAFF. The CDR3 bases are TGTGCCAGCAGGGCTGGACAGGTGAACACTGAAGCTTTCTTT.